This is a list of T cell receptor beta chains from one sample in a study of T cell changes during pregnancy in multiple sclerosis. Clones were read by immunoSEQ multiplex PCR, and TCRdb kept only the in-frame ones, dropping some. The table shows tens of thousands of clones, with approximately 96% occurring only once. Sequenced material: CD8+ T cells from peripheral blood mononuclear cells, taken after pregnancy. The receptors were sampled from a female donor with multiple sclerosis, enrolled in a pregnancy study. CDR3s include the opening cysteine and the closing phenylalanine or tryptophan. The D gene is left open where the match is weak.

j_gene: TRBJ2-3; d_gene: -; v_gene: TRBV4-1; CDR3aa: CASSQGRALGPDTQYF
j_gene: TRBJ2-7; d_gene: -; v_gene: TRBV9; CDR3aa: CASSSGLLSYEQYF
j_gene: TRBJ2-2; d_gene: -; v_gene: TRBV4-1; CDR3aa: CASSLTGELFF
j_gene: TRBJ2-7; d_gene: -; v_gene: TRBV30; CDR3aa: CATHSDTYEQYF
j_gene: TRBJ1-4; d_gene: -; v_gene: TRBV6-6; CDR3aa: CASSYGEDEKLFF
j_gene: -; d_gene: -; v_gene: TRBV27; CDR3aa: CASSPGFREQYF
j_gene: TRBJ1-1; d_gene: -; v_gene: TRBV4-1; CDR3aa: CASSQGGLPGAEAFF
j_gene: TRBJ2-1; d_gene: -; v_gene: TRBV19; CDR3aa: CASSIAGRSIPNEQFF
j_gene: TRBJ2-3; d_gene: -; v_gene: TRBV27; CDR3aa: CASSWTPPDTQYF
j_gene: TRBJ1-5; d_gene: TRBD1; v_gene: TRBV7-9; CDR3aa: CASSQTGSNQPQHF
j_gene: TRBJ1-5; d_gene: TRBD1; v_gene: TRBV27; CDR3aa: CASSLMTGGNQPQHF
j_gene: TRBJ1-4; d_gene: -; v_gene: TRBV9; CDR3aa: CASSARSGVEKLFF
j_gene: TRBJ2-5; d_gene: TRBD2; v_gene: TRBV7-9; CDR3aa: CASSSAGGHSAGETQYF
j_gene: TRBJ2-7; d_gene: TRBD1; v_gene: TRBV2; CDR3aa: CASRGQSYEQYF
j_gene: TRBJ2-7; d_gene: TRBD1; v_gene: TRBV27; CDR3aa: CASGRQGASSGEQYF